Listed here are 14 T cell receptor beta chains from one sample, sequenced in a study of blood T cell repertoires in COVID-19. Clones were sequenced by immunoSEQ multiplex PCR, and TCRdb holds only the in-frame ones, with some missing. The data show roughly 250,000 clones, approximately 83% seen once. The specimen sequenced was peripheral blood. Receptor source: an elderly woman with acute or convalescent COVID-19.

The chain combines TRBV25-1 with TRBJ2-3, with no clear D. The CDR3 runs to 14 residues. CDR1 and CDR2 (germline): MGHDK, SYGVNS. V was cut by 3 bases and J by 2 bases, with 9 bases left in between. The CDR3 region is CASSDRSYTDTQYF. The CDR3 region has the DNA TGTGCCAGCAGTGATAGATCCTACACAGATACGCAGTATTTT.

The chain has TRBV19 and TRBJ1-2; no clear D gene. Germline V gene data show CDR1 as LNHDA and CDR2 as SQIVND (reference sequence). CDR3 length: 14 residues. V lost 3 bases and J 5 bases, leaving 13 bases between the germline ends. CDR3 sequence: CASSIAGIGYGYTF. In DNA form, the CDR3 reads TGTGCCAGTAGTATTGCAGGAATCGGATATGGCTACACCTTC. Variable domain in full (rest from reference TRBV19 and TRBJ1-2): DGGITQSPKYLFRKEGQNVTLSCEQNLNHDAMYWYRQDPGQGLRLIYYSQIVNDFQKGDIAEGYSVSREKKESFPLTVTSAQKNPTAFYLCASSIAGIGYGYTFGSGTRLTVV.

CDR3 sequence: CASSAISGGEYEQYF. The CDR3 coding sequence is TGTGCCAGCAGTGCCATTAGCGGGGGGGAATACGAGCAGTACTTC. The chain has TRBV27 and TRBJ2-7, with 11 bases aligning to TRBD2. CDR1 MNHEY and CDR2 SMNVEV come from the germline V gene (reference sequence). The CDR3 covers 15 residues. The ends lost 5 bases at V and 4 bases at J; junction bases unmatched: 7.

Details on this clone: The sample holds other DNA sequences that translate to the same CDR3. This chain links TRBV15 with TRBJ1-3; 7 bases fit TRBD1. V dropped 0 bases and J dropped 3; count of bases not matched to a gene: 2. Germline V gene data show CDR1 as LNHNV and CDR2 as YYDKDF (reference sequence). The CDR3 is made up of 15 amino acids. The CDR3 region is CATSRDPGGGNTIYF. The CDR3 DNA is TGTGCCACCAGCAGAGATCCAGGGGGTGGAAACACCATATATTTT. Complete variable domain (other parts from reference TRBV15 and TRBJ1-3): DAMVIQNPRYQVTQFGKPVTLSCSQTLNHNVMYWYQQKSSQAPKLLFHYYDKDFNNEADTPDNFQSRRPNTSFCFLDIRSPGLGDTAMYLCATSRDPGGGNTIYFGEGSWLTVV.

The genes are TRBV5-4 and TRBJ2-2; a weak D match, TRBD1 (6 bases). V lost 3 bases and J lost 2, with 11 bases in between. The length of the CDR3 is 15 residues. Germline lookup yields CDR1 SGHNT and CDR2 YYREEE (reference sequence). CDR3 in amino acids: CASSYGQKNTGELFF. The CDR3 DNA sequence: TGTGCCAGCAGCTATGGACAGAAAAACACCGGGGAGCTGTTTTTT.

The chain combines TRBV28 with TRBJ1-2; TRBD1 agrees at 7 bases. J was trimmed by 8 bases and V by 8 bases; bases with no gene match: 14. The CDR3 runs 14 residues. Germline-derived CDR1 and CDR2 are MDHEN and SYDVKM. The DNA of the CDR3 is TGTGCCAGCCGGGGTGGAACAGGGGAAGTCGGCTACACCTTC. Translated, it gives CASRGGTGEVGYTF.

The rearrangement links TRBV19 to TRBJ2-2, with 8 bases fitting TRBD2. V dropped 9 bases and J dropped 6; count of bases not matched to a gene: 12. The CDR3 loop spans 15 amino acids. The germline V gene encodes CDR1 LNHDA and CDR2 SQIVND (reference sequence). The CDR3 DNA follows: TGTGCCAGACAGGAGGGCGGGGGGTGGTCCGGGGAGCTGTTTTTT. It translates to CARQEGGGWSGELFF.

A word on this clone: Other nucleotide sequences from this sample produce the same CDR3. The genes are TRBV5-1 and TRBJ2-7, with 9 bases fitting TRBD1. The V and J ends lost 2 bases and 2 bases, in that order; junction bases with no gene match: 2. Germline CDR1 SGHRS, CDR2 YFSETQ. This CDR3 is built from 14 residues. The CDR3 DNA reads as TGCGCCAGCAGCTTAGGGACAGGGACCTACGAGCAGTACTTC. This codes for CASSLGTGTYEQYF.

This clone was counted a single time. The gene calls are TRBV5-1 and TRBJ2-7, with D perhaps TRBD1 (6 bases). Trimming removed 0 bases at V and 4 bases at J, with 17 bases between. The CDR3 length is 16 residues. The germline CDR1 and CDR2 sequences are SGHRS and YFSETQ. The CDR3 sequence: CASSLVQGMGAYEQYF. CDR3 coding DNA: TGCGCCAGCAGCTTGGTACAGGGAATGGGGGCTTACGAGCAGTACTTC.

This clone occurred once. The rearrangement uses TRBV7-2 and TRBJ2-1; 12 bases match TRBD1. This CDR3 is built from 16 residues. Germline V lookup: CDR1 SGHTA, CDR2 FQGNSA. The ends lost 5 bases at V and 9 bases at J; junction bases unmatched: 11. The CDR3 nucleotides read TGTGCCAGCAGCCGGGGGCTCGGGACAGGGGGCACTGAGCAGTTCTTC. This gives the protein CASSRGLGTGGTEQFF.

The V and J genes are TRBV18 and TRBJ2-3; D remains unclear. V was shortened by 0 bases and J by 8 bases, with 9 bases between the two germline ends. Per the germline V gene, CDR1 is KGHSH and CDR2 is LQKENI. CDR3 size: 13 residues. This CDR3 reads CASSPPSKITQYF. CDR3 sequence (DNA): TGTGCCAGCTCACCACCGTCCAAAATTACGCAGTATTTT. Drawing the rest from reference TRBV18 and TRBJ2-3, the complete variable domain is NAGVMQNPRHLVRRRGQEARLRCSPMKGHSHVYWYRQLPEEGLKFMVYLQKENIIDESGMPKERFSAEFPKEGPSILRIQQVVRGDSAAYFCASSPPSKITQYFGPGTRLTVL.

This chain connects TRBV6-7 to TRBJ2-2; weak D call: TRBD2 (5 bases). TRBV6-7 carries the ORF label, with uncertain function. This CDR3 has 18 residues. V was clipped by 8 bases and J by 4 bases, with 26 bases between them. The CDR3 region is CASRTYPLRVCGTGELFF. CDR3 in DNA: TGTGCCAGCCGGACTTATCCCCTCCGGGTTTGTGGCACCGGGGAGCTGTTTTTT.

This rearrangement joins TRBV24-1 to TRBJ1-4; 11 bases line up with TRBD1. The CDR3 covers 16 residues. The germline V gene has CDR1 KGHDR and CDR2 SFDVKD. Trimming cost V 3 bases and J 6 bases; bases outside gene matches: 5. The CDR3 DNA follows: TGTGCCACCAGTGATGCCGGGACAGGGGGAGATGAAAAACTGTTTTTT. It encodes CATSDAGTGGDEKLFF.

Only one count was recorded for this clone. The CDR3 region has the DNA TGTGCCAGCAGCTTATTGCCGGGACTAGCGGGAAGCAATGAGCAGTTCTTC. Its protein product is CASSLLPGLAGSNEQFF. The gene calls are TRBV7-3 and TRBJ2-1; 13 nucleotides line up with TRBD2. Germline loops: CDR1 SGHTA, CDR2 FQGTGA. With V trimmed by 2 bases and J by 6 bases, 7 bases remained unmatched. The CDR3 totals 17 residues. Full variable domain (remainder filled in from reference TRBV7-3 and TRBJ2-1): GAGVSQTPSNKVTEKGKYVELRCDPISGHTALYWYRQSLGQGPEFLIYFQGTGAADDSGLPNDRFFAVRPEGSVSTLKIQRTERGDSAVYLCASSLLPGLAGSNEQFFGPGTRLTVL.